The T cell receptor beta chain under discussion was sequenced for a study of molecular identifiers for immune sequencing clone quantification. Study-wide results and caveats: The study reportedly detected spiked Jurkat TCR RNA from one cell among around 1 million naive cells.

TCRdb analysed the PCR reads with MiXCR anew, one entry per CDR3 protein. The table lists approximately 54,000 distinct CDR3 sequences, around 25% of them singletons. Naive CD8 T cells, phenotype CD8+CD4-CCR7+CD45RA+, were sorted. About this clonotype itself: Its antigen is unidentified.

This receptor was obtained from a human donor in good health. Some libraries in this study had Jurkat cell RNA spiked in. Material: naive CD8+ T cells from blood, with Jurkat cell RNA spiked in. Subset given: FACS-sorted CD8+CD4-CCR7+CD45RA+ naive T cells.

CDR3 sequence (DNA): TGTGCCAGCGGCTCGGGGACCAGCCGAGTGCAGTACTTC. This encodes CASGSGTSRVQYF. This chain uses TRBV27 with TRBJ2-7, with D perhaps TRBD1 or TRBD2 (5 bases each). The CDR3 totals 13 residues. The germline gives CDR1 MNHEY, CDR2 SMNVEV (reference sequence). The V gene lost 8 bases and the J gene lost 9 bases, with 20 bases spanning the gap.